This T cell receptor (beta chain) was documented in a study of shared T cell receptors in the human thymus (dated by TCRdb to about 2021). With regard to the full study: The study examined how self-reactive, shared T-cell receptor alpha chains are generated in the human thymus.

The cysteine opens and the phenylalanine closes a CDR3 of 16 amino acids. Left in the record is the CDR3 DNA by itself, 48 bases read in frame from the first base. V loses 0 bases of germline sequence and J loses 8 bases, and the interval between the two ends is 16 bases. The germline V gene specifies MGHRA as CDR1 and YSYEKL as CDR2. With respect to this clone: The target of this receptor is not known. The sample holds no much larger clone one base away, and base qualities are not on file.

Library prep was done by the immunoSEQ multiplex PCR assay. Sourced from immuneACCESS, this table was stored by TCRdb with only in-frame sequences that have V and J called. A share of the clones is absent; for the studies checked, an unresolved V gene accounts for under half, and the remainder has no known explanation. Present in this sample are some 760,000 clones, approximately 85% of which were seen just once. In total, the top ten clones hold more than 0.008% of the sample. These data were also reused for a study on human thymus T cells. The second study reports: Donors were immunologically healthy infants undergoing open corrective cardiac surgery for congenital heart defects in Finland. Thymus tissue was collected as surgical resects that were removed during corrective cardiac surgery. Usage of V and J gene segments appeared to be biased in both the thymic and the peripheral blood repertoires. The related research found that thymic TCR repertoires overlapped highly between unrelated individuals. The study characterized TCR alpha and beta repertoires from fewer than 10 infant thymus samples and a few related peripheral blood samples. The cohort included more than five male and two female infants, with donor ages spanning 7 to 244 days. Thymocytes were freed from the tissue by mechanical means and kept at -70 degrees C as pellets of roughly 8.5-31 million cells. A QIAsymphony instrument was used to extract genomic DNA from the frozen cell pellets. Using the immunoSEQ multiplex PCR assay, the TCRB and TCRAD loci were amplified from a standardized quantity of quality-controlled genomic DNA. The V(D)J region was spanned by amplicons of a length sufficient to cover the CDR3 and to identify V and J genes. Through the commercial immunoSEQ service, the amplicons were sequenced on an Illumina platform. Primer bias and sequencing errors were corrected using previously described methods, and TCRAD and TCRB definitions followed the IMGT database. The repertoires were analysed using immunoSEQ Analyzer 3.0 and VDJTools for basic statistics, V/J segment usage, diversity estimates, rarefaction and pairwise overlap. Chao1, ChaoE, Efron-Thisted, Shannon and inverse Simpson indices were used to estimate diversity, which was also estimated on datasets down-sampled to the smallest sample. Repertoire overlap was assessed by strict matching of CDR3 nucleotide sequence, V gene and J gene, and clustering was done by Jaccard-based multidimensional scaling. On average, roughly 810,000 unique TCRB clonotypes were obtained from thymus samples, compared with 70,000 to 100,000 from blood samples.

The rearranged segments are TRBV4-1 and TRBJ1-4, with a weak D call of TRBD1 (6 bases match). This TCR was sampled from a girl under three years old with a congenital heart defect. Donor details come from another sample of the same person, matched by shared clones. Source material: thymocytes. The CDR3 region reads CASSQDPVGRGEKLFF. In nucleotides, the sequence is TGCGCCAGCAGCCAAGATCCCGTGGGCAGGGGCGAAAAACTGTTTTTT.